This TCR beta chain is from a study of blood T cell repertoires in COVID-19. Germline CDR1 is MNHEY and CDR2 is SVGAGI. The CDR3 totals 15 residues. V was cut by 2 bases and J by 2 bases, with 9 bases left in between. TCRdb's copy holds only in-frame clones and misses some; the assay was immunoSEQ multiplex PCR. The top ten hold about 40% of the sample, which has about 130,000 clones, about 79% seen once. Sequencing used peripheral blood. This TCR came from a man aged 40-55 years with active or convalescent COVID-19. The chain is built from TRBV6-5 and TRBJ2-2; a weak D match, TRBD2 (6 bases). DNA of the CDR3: TGTGCCAGCAGTTACGGGGGGATCAACACCGGGGAGCTGTTTTTT. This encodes CASSYGGINTGELFF.